This T cell receptor beta chain came from a study of blood T cell repertoires in COVID-19. Overall study: COVID-19 samples from acute and convalescent phases originated in the United States, Italy and Spain. T cells, B-cell-depleted T cells, or PBMCs supplied cDNA or gDNA.

Seattle cases were enrolled at active infection and followed longitudinally. The data were produced by immunoSEQ multiplex PCR, yet TCRdb's version contains in-frame clones alone and is incomplete. The repertoire has around 360,000 clones, around 87% of them found once; the top ten carry 10%. The junction had 7 bases not matched to a gene; V was cut back by 1 base and J by 1 base. CDR3 length equals 16 residues. Per germline, CDR1 SGHTA and CDR2 FQGNSA. This sequence was found in a young woman with COVID-19, enrolled during active disease. The sequenced sample consisted of peripheral blood. This chain joins TRBV7-2 and TRBJ2-7; 7 bases fit TRBD2. CDR3 amino acids: CASSLEGLGVSYEQYF. CDR3 nucleotide sequence: TGTGCCAGCAGCTTAGAAGGACTAGGGGTATCCTACGAGCAGTACTTC.